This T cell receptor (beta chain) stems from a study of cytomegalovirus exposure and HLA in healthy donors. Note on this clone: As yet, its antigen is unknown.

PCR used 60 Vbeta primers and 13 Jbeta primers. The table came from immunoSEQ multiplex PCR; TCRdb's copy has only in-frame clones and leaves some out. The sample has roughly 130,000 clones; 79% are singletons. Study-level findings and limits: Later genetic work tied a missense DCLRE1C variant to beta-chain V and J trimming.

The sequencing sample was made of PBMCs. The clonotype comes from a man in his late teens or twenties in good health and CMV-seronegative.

This CDR3 reads CASSLLGQGRTDTQYF. CDR3 in DNA: TGTGCCAGCAGCTTATTAGGACAGGGGAGGACAGATACGCAGTATTTT. The chain links TRBV7-6 to TRBJ2-3; TRBD1 aligns across 9 bases. J lost 3 bases, V lost 2 bases, and 6 bases had no gene match. The germline CDR1 and CDR2 sequences are SGHVS and FNYEAQ. This CDR3 is built from 16 residues.